This T cell receptor beta chain was sequenced for a study of beta chain features in type 1 diabetes. Study-level findings and limits: Type 1 diabetes patients showed a moderate but significant shortening of TCRB CDR3s in all four CD4+ subsets.

This clone was detected a few times. Its matching antigen is unknown. Every bit of the isolated RNA underwent reverse transcription, so sequencing read expressed TCRB transcripts. Here immunoSEQ multiplex PCR was the method, and the copy in TCRdb shows in-frame clones only, minus some. The repertoire holds more than 300,000 clones, with over 7% as singletons. The V end was cut by 0 bases, the J end by 7 bases, with 8 bases between. This CDR3 contains 12 residues. Germline loops: CDR1 SGHRS, CDR2 YFSETQ. Input material: central memory CD4+ T cells from blood. The rearrangement joins TRBV5-1 to TRBJ2-7; a possible D gene is TRBD2 (5 bases). The TCR was taken from a man in his thirties or forties with type 1 diabetes. The CDR3 DNA reads TGCGCCAGCAGCTTGGCTAGCCAGGAGCAGTACTTC. Protein product: CASSLASQEQYF.